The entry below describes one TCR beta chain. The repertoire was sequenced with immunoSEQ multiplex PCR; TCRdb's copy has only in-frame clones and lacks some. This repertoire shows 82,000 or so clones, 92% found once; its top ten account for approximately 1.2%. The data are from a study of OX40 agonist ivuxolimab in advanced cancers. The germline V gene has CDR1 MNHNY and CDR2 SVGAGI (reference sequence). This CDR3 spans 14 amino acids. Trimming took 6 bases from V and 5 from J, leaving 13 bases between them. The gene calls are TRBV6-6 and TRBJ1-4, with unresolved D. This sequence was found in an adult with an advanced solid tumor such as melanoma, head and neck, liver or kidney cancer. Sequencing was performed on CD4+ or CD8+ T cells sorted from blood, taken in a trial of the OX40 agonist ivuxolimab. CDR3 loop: CASSQTESNEKLFF. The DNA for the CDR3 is TGTGCCAGCAGCCAGACGGAGAGCAATGAAAAACTGTTTTTT.